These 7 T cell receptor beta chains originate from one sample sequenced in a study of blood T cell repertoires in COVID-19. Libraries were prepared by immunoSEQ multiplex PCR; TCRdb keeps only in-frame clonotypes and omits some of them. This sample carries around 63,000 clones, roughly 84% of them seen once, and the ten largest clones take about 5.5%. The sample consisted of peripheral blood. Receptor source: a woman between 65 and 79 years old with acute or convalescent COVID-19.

CDR3 DNA sequence: TGCGCCAGCAGAAAATCTTATCTGACAGGCGAAGGGGTCGGCGATACGCAGTATTTT. Translating gives CASRKSYLTGEGVGDTQYF. This chain links TRBV5-1 with TRBJ2-3; a weak D match, TRBD1 (6 bases). Trimming shortened V by 5 bases and J by 6 bases, and 31 bases separated the two germline ends. The V gene's germline CDR1 is SGHRS and CDR2 YFSETQ. This CDR3 is 19 amino acids long.

CDR3 sequence reads: CASSLKMTSGGQSSYEQYF. The CDR3 DNA reads as TGTGCCAGCAGTTTAAAGATGACTAGCGGGGGCCAAAGCTCCTACGAGCAGTACTTC. The chain links TRBV27 to TRBJ2-7; 12 bases map to TRBD2. The CDR3 has 19 residues. Germline V gene data show CDR1 as MNHEY and CDR2 as SMNVEV (reference sequence). With V trimmed by 2 bases and J by 0 bases, 11 bases remained unmatched.

The CDR3 protein is CASSGGQGLQPQHF. CDR3 sequence (DNA): TGTGCCAGTAGTGGCGGACAGGGCCTTCAGCCCCAGCATTTT. V usage is TRBV19 and J usage is TRBJ1-5, with 8 bases lining up with TRBD1. V trimming: 5 bases; J trimming: 6 bases; junction bases outside the gene matches: 6. Per the germline V gene, CDR1 is LNHDA and CDR2 is SQIVND (reference sequence). The CDR3 sequence is 14 residues long.

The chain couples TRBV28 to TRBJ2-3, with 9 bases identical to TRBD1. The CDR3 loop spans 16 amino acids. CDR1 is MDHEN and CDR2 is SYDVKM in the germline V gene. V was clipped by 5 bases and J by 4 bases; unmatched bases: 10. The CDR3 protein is CASSDNRGHGSDTQYF. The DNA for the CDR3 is TGTGCCAGCAGTGACAACAGGGGGCATGGATCAGATACGCAGTATTTT.

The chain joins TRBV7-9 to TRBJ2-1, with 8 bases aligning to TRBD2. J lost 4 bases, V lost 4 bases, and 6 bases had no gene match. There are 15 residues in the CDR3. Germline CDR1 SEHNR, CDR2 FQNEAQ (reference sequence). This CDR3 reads CASSWDQREYNEQFF. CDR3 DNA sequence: TGTGCCAGCAGCTGGGATCAGCGGGAGTACAATGAGCAGTTCTTC.

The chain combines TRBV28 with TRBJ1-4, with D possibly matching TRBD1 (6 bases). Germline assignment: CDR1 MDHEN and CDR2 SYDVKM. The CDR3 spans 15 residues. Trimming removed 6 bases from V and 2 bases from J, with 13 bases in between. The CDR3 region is CASRSTGKTNEKLFF. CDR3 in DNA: TGTGCCAGCAGATCCACAGGGAAGACTAATGAAAAACTGTTTTTT.

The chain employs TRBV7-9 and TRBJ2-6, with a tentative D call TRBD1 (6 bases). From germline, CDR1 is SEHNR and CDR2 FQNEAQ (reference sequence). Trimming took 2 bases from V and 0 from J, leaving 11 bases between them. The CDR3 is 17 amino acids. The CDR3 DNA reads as TGTGCCAGCAGCTTACTGGGGGCCAGCTCTGGGGCCAACGTCCTGACTTTC. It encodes CASSLLGASSGANVLTF.